The clone carrying this T cell receptor beta chain was observed at least ten times. CDR3 length: 16 amino acids. The ends lost 3 bases at V and 5 bases at J; junction bases unmatched: 12. Germline V gene sequence: CDR1 KGHSH, CDR2 LQKENI. This entry comes from a study of T cells in Graves' hyperthyroidism and ophthalmopathy. RNA transcripts gave rise to amplified TCR beta CDR3 regions. First-round RT-PCR of the TCR CDR3 relied on the HTBI primer set. TCRdb redid the calling of the multiplex PCR reads with MiXCR, one entry per CDR3 protein. Among a few hundred thousand distinct CDR3 sequences listed, about 15% were seen once.

This TCR derives from a woman in her sixties or seventies with Graves' ophthalmopathy. V and J are TRBV18 and TRBJ2-7; 8 bases agree with TRBD2. Sequencing used blood. The CDR3 DNA follows: TGTGCCAGCTCACCGCCGGGGGGACTAGTGTTCGACGAGCAGTACTTC. Its translation is CASSPPGGLVFDEQYF.